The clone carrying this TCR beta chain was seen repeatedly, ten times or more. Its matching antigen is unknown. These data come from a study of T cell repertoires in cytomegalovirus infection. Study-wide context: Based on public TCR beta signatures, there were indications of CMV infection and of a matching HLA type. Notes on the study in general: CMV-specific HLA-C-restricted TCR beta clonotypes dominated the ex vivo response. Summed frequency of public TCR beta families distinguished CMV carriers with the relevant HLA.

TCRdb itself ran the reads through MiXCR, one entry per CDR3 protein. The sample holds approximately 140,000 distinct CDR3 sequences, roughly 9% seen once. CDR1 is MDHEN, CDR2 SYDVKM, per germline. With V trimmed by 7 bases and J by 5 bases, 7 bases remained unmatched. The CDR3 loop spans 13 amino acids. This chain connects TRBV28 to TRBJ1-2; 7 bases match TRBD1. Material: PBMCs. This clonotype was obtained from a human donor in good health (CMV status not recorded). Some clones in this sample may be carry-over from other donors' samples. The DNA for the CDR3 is TGTGCCAGCAAGACAGGGACCGTATATGGCTACACCTTC. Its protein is CASKTGTVYGYTF.